This T cell receptor (beta chain) is drawn from a study of cytomegalovirus exposure and HLA in healthy donors. As for the study in general: Roughly 170 million T cells yielded some 120 million unique TCR beta sequences in earlier analysis. The study's findings and limits: There was a cluster of highly shared sequence variants that was likely a sequencing artifact. As a later analysis showed, several of the most significant clusters appeared to be linked to common viral pathogens. Reports credit the classifier with highly specific, highly sensitive diagnosis of cytomegalovirus status.

There are a few counts of this clone. Its antigen is not known. The PCR contained 60 Vbeta and 13 Jbeta primers. Measured with immunoSEQ multiplex PCR; TCRdb has only the in-frame clones, and not every one. The table shows roughly 190,000 clones, with about 76% occurring only once. Trimming removed 10 bases from V and 6 bases from J, with 16 bases in between. This CDR3 comprises 13 residues. The V gene's germline CDR1 is SNHLY and CDR2 FYNNEI. This TCR was recovered from a woman between 45 and 60 years old in good health and CMV-seronegative. What was sequenced was PBMCs. The rearrangement links TRBV2 to TRBJ1-5, with D tentatively TRBD1 (6 bases). CDR3 in DNA: TGTGCCACGGGGACACTCCCGACTCAGCCCCAGCATTTT. It codes for CATGTLPTQPQHF.